The next 30 T cell receptor beta chains were all read from a single sample in a study of cytomegalovirus exposure and HLA in healthy donors. Both 60 Vbeta primers and 13 Jbeta primers went into the PCR. Assay used: immunoSEQ multiplex PCR; TCRdb lists only in-frame clones, some missing. The data contain 150,000 to 200,000 clones, roughly 80% of them singletons. Material for sequencing was PBMCs. All receptors come from a man between 18 and 29 years old in good health and CMV-seropositive.

This chain connects TRBV14 to TRBJ2-7; the match to TRBD1 covers 12 bases. The CDR3 has 14 amino acids. V shed 3 bases, J shed 5 bases, and the junction held 2 bases outside the gene matches. CDR1 is SGHDN, CDR2 FVKESK, per germline. Here the CDR3 reads CASSQGQGAHEQYF. In DNA, the CDR3 is TGTGCCAGCAGCCAGGGACAGGGGGCTCACGAGCAGTACTTC.

The chain is built from TRBV4-2 and TRBJ2-1, with 10 bases lining up with TRBD1. CDR1 and CDR2 (germline): LGHNA, YNFKEQ. V dropped 4 bases and J dropped 7; count of bases not matched to a gene: 22. The CDR3 sequence is 20 residues long. CDR3 region: CASSRSIPGQGLGRENEQFF. CDR3 DNA sequence: TGTGCCAGCAGCCGATCAATACCGGGACAGGGGCTGGGGCGCGAAAATGAGCAGTTCTTC.

V and J are TRBV7-2 and TRBJ1-3; D possibly corresponds to TRBD1 (5 bases). The V end lost 1 base, the J end lost 16 bases, and 17 bases lay between the germline ends. The CDR3 length is 13 residues. Germline V lookup: CDR1 SGHTA, CDR2 FQGNSA. CDR3 loop: CASSLGPDSRSYF. DNA for the CDR3: TGTGCCAGCAGCTTAGGTCCCGACAGCCGGAGCTATTTT.

The chain couples TRBV7-9 to TRBJ2-7; D remains ambiguous. V was pared by 5 bases and J by 3 bases, with 14 bases between. The CDR3 runs to 14 residues. In germline, CDR1 is SEHNR, CDR2 FQNEAQ (reference sequence). CDR3 loop: CASSPTEKSYEQYF. For the CDR3, the DNA is TGTGCCAGCAGCCCGACTGAAAAAAGCTACGAGCAGTACTTC.

The table lists this clone with a few counts. The V call is TRBV7-3, the J call TRBJ1-2, with TRBD1 as a possible D gene (5 bases). Germline loops: CDR1 SGHTA, CDR2 FQGTGA. This CDR3 is 13 amino acids long. V lost 5 bases and J 8 bases, leaving 15 bases between the germline ends. This chain's CDR3 is CASSPTMEGGYTF. Written as DNA, the CDR3 is TGTGCCAGCAGCCCTACCATGGAGGGGGGCTACACCTTC.

The rearrangement joins TRBV10-3 to TRBJ1-4; D not certain. The CDR3 covers 12 residues. V was clipped by 9 bases and J by 6 bases, with 11 bases between them. Looked up from germline, CDR1 is ENHRY and CDR2 is SYGVKD. CDR3 in DNA: TGTGCCATTTCAGACGGAGATGAAAAACTGTTTTTT. Protein sequence: CAISDGDEKLFF.

This clone was found once. The sample holds other DNA sequences that translate to the same CDR3. This chain links TRBV9 with TRBJ2-7, with D hard to call. CDR1 is SGDLS, CDR2 YYNGEE, per germline. The CDR3 covers 13 residues. V was pared by 0 bases and J by 2 bases, with 6 bases between. This CDR3 is CASSVGQTYEQYF. CDR3 nucleotides: TGTGCCAGCAGCGTAGGCCAGACCTACGAGCAGTACTTC.

This chain links TRBV2 with TRBJ2-3, with D possibly TRBD2 on 6 matching bases. Germline CDR1 and CDR2: SNHLY and FYNNEI. The V and J ends lost 8 bases and 1 base respectively, with 13 bases between them. CDR3 length equals 14 residues. The CDR3 region is CASQLGEGTDTQYF. As DNA, the CDR3 is TGTGCCAGCCAACTGGGGGAGGGCACAGATACGCAGTATTTT.

This clone has just one count. The V call is TRBV19, the J call TRBJ2-6, with a tentative D call TRBD2 (6 bases). This CDR3 is 20 amino acids long. Trimming cost V 3 bases and J 2 bases, with 23 bases left between them. Germline loops: CDR1 LNHDA, CDR2 SQIVND (reference sequence). The CDR3 nucleotides read TGTGCCAGTAGTATTGATGGGGTTGCTGCGGGGCGGACTGGGGCCAACGTCCTGACTTTC. Residues: CASSIDGVAAGRTGANVLTF.

The CDR3 DNA follows: TGTGCCAGCAGCTGGGGCCGACTGTCGGACACTGAAGCTTTCTTT. Its translation is CASSWGRLSDTEAFF. The J gene is TRBJ1-1, the V gene TRBV6-5; D possibly corresponds to TRBD1 (5 bases). The CDR3 totals 15 residues. V gave up 6 bases and J gave up 3 bases, with 17 bases separating them. CDR1 and CDR2 from the germline V gene are MNHEY and SVGAGI.

This chain uses TRBV7-9 with TRBJ2-5; 8 bases align to TRBD1. The V and J ends lost 2 bases and 1 base, in that order; junction bases with no gene match: 6. The CDR3 contains 16 residues. Germline CDR1 reads SEHNR; CDR2 reads FQNEAQ (reference sequence). The CDR3 nucleotides are TGTGCCAGCAGCTTAAGGGGGGACAGGTCCCAAGAGACCCAGTACTTC. It specifies CASSLRGDRSQETQYF.

This clone was counted between two and nine times. V and J are TRBV10-3 and TRBJ2-1; 7 nucleotides align to TRBD2. Germline-derived CDR1 and CDR2 are ENHRY and SYGVKD. The J segment lost 9 bases and the V segment lost 4 bases, leaving 30 bases of the junction unmatched. The CDR3 is 21 amino acids. Here the CDR3 DNA reads TGTGCCATCAGTGGCCTGGGAAGGGATGAGGGGAGGGCCCTCGGCATTGGTGAGCAGTTCTTC. Translation: CAISGLGRDEGRALGIGEQFF.

This chain uses TRBV5-1 with TRBJ2-3, with D possibly TRBD2 on 5 matching bases. The CDR3 sequence is 13 residues long. Deletions cut 0 bases from V and 7 bases from J, with 9 bases between. CDR1 and CDR2 (germline): SGHRS, YFSETQ. In nucleotides, the CDR3 is TGCGCCAGCAGCTTGGGCGGAGGCAATACGCAGTATTTT. It specifies CASSLGGGNTQYF.

This clone came up many times. The chain recombines TRBV4-2 with TRBJ2-5, with a possible D match to TRBD1 (6 bases). This CDR3 has 18 residues. With 0 bases removed from V and 7 bases from J, the gap between germline ends came to 24 bases. The V gene's germline CDR1 is LGHNA and CDR2 YNFKEQ. The CDR3 reads CASSQDQGSGGPMGTQYF. The DNA for the CDR3 is TGTGCCAGCAGCCAAGATCAGGGGAGTGGGGGCCCTATGGGGACCCAGTACTTC.

This clone was detected once. The chain has TRBV7-3 and TRBJ2-5; the match to TRBD1 covers 7 bases. This CDR3 has 14 amino acids. The germline V gene has CDR1 SGHTA and CDR2 FQGTGA. With V trimmed by 5 bases and J by 3 bases, 6 bases remained unmatched. The CDR3 here is CASSLGTEKETQYF. DNA of the CDR3: TGTGCCAGCAGCCTCGGGACAGAGAAAGAGACCCAGTACTTC.

Notes on this clone: Distinct nucleotide sequences in the sample also encode this CDR3. V and J are TRBV27 and TRBJ1-2; a possible D gene is TRBD1 (5 bases). V gave up 3 bases and J gave up 2 bases, with 7 bases separating them. The CDR3 runs 13 residues. Per the germline V gene, CDR1 is MNHEY and CDR2 is SMNVEV (reference sequence). CDR3 sequence reads: CASSFRGNYGYTF. CDR3 nucleotides: TGTGCCAGCAGTTTCCGGGGGAACTATGGCTACACCTTC.

This chain joins TRBV5-4 and TRBJ2-7; TRBD1 matches 8 bases. CDR3 size: 15 residues. V trimming: 2 bases; J trimming: 5 bases; junction bases outside the gene matches: 9. Germline V CDR1 and CDR2: SGHNT, YYREEE (reference sequence). The CDR3 nucleotides read TGTGCCAGCAGCTTCATTGGGACAGGTGAGCACGAGCAGTACTTC. As protein: CASSFIGTGEHEQYF.

This rearrangement joins TRBV2 to TRBJ1-2, with no clear D. Trimming cost V 7 bases and J 5 bases, with 20 bases left between them. The CDR3 is 15 amino acids. Germline V gene lookup returns CDR1 SNHLY and CDR2 FYNNEI. CDR3 residues: CASNALDGIYYGYTF. The CDR3 bases are TGTGCCAGCAATGCATTGGACGGGATATATTATGGCTACACCTTC.

The chain couples TRBV11-2 to TRBJ2-3; 7 bases are a match to TRBD1. V shed 3 bases and J 4 bases; nucleotides not matched to a gene: 7. The CDR3 runs to 15 residues. Germline V gene data show CDR1 as SGHAT and CDR2 as FQNNGV. This CDR3 reads CASSLLGGLADTQYF. Written as DNA, the CDR3 is TGTGCCAGCAGCTTGTTAGGGGGCTTGGCAGATACGCAGTATTTT.

The genes are TRBV7-9 and TRBJ1-1; the D is unclear. The germline CDR1 and CDR2 sequences are SEHNR and FQNEAQ (reference sequence). This CDR3 spans 11 amino acids. The ends were cut back, 4 bases at V and 6 bases at J, with 6 bases in the middle. The CDR3 protein is CASSYFAEAFF. In nucleotides, the CDR3 is TGTGCCAGCAGCTACTTCGCTGAAGCTTTCTTT.

The chain is built from TRBV23-1 and TRBJ2-3; 8 bases fit TRBD1. TRBV23-1 is recorded as an ORF, its role being uncertain. CDR3 length: 17 amino acids. J gave up 2 bases and V 7 bases, and 14 bases lay outside the gene matches. The CDR3 here is CASTTRGPGTPTDTQYF. CDR3 nucleotide sequence: TGCGCCAGCACCACCAGGGGGCCAGGGACCCCCACAGATACGCAGTATTTT.

The V and J genes are TRBV18 and TRBJ2-3; TRBD1 aligns across 8 bases. The CDR3 is made up of 14 amino acids. The germline V gene has CDR1 KGHSH and CDR2 LQKENI. J was trimmed by 1 base and V by 4 bases; bases with no gene match: 1. CDR3 DNA: TGTGCCAGCTCACGGGGACAGGGCACAGATACGCAGTATTTT. It encodes CASSRGQGTDTQYF.

The gene calls are TRBV5-1 and TRBJ1-2; D is ambiguous. The CDR3 spans 14 residues. Trimming stripped 4 bases from V and 4 bases from J, with 14 bases between. The germline gives CDR1 SGHRS, CDR2 YFSETQ. Written as DNA, the CDR3 is TGCGCCAGCAGCGAATACAGAGCCGCCTATGGCTACACCTTC. This sequence encodes CASSEYRAAYGYTF.

For this clone: Within the sample, other DNA sequences also encode this same CDR3. This sequence joins TRBV27 and TRBJ1-2, with 9 bases fitting TRBD1. Germline-derived CDR1 and CDR2 are MNHEY and SMNVEV (reference sequence). Trimming at V came to 6 bases and at J to 1 base, leaving 0 bases not matched to a gene. This CDR3 is 13 amino acids long. The CDR3 here is CASRGQGNYGYTF. The CDR3, as DNA: TGTGCCAGCAGGGGACAGGGTAACTATGGCTACACCTTC.

The rearrangement joins TRBV29-1 to TRBJ2-5; 7 bases are shared with TRBD2. The CDR3 is made up of 14 amino acids. Germline values: CDR1 SQVTM, CDR2 ANQGSEA. J was trimmed by 4 bases and V by 5 bases; bases with no gene match: 10. The CDR3 sequence is CSVQGGRVTETQYF. CDR3 nucleotide sequence: TGCAGCGTTCAGGGCGGGAGAGTTACAGAGACCCAGTACTTC.

V and J are TRBV10-3 and TRBJ1-2; TRBD1 aligns across 7 bases. J lost 8 bases, V lost 0 bases, and 9 bases had no gene match. Germline V gives CDR1 ENHRY, CDR2 SYGVKD. The CDR3 contains 15 residues. CDR3 bases: TGTGCCATCAGTGAGTCGGGGGGACAGTTCCACGGCTACACCTTC. It yields the protein CAISESGGQFHGYTF.

The chain is built from TRBV19 and TRBJ2-2; D is uncertain. The CDR3 extends over 14 amino acids. The germline V gene has CDR1 LNHDA and CDR2 SQIVND (reference sequence). Trimming removed 6 bases at V and 0 bases at J, with 8 bases between. The CDR3 loop is CASRFGANTGELFF. In DNA form, the CDR3 reads TGTGCCAGTAGATTCGGAGCGAACACCGGGGAGCTGTTTTTT. The variable domain in full, completed from reference TRBV19 and TRBJ2-2, reads DGGITQSPKYLFRKEGQNVTLSCEQNLNHDAMYWYRQDPGQGLRLIYYSQIVNDFQKGDIAEGYSVSREKKESFPLTVTSAQKNPTAFYLCASRFGANTGELFFGEGSRLTVL.

This chain connects TRBV7-8 to TRBJ2-5; D may be TRBD1 (6 bases). The CDR3 totals 13 residues. Trimming cost V 4 bases and J 2 bases, with 8 bases left between them. CDR1 SGHVS and CDR2 FQNEAQ come from the germline V gene. DNA for the CDR3: TGTGCCAGCAGCTCACAGGGACAAGAGACCCAGTACTTC. Protein product: CASSSQGQETQYF.

The chain combines TRBV5-4 with TRBJ1-1; TRBD1 aligns across 9 bases. Germline V gene data show CDR1 as SGHNT and CDR2 as YYREEE (reference sequence). The CDR3 is 13 amino acids. Trimming at V came to 5 bases and at J to 5 bases, leaving 4 bases not matched to a gene. The CDR3 nucleotides are TGTGCCAGCAGTGCGACAGGGGGGACTGAAGCTTTCTTT. It specifies CASSATGGTEAFF.

The chain has TRBV4-1 and TRBJ2-3, with 9 bases lining up with TRBD1. V was clipped by 4 bases and J by 6 bases; unmatched bases: 2. The germline CDR1 and CDR2 sequences are MGHRA and YSYEKL. CDR3 length: 13 residues. The CDR3: CASSPGQGDTQYF. DNA for the CDR3: TGCGCCAGCAGCCCCGGACAGGGGGATACGCAGTATTTT.